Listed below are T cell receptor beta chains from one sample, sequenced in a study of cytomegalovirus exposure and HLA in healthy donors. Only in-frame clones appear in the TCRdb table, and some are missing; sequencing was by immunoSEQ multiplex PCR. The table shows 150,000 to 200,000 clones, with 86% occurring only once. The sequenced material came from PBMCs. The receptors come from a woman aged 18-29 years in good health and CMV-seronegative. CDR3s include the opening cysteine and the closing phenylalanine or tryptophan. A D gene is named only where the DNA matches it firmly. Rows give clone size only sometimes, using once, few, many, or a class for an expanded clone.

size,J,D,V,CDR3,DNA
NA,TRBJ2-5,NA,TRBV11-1,CASRLRGGQETQYF,TGTGCCAGCAGGTTGCGGGGCGGCCAAGAGACCCAGTACTTC
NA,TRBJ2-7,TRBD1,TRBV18,CASSGGQTQSSYEQYF,TGTGCCAGCTCAGGGGGACAGACCCAATCCTCCTACGAGCAGTACTTC
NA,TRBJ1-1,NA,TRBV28,CASRVSGANTEAFF,TGTGCCAGCCGAGTTTCCGGAGCAAACACTGAAGCTTTCTTT
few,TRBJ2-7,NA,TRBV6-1,CASSEQSYEQYF,TGTGCCAGCAGTGAACAGTCCTACGAGCAGTACTTC
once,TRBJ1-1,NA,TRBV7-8,CASSLEAGAMNTEAFF,TGTGCCAGCAGCTTAGAGGCAGGGGCTATGAACACTGAAGCTTTCTTT
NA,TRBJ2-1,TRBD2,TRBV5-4,CASRSGLAAYNEQFF,TGTGCCAGCAGATCGGGACTAGCGGCCTACAATGAGCAGTTCTTC
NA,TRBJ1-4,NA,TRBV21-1,CALIGRRENEKLFF,TGTGCCCTAATTGGGCGCAGAGAAAATGAAAAACTGTTTTTT
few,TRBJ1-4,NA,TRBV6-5,CASSYSTSGKLFF,TGTGCCAGCAGTTACTCGACGTCAGGAAAACTGTTTTTT
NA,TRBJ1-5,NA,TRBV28,CASSLLGSQPQHF,TGTGCCAGCAGTTTATTGGGGAGTCAGCCCCAGCATTTT
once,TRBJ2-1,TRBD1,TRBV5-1,CASSFEDRGQFF,TGCGCCAGCAGCTTCGAGGACAGGGGGCAATTCTTC
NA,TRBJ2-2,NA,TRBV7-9,CASSLGGGLRTGELFF,TGTGCCAGCAGCTTAGGAGGAGGGCTACGCACCGGGGAGCTGTTTTTT
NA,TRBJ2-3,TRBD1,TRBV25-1,CASSGTGALDTQYF,TGTGCCAGCTCCGGGACAGGGGCTTTAGATACGCAGTATTTT
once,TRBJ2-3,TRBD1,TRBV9,CASSERGGQGPDTQYF,TGTGCCAGCAGCGAGCGAGGGGGACAGGGCCCAGATACGCAGTATTTT
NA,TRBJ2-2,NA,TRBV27,CASSSSTWGELFF,TGTGCCAGCAGTTCCAGTACGTGGGGGGAGCTGTTTTTT
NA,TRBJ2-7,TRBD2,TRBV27,CASSPSGGVTYEQYF,TGTGCCAGCAGTCCTAGCGGGGGCGTAACCTACGAGCAGTACTTC
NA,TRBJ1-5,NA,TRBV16,CASSLNSIQPQHF,TGTGCCAGCAGCCTCAATTCCATTCAGCCCCAGCATTTT
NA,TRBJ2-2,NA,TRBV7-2,CASSPRGTGELFF,TGTGCCAGCAGCCCTAGGGGAACCGGGGAGCTGTTTTTT
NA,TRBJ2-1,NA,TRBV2,CASSDYWSSYNEQFF,TGTGCCAGCAGTGATTACTGGAGCTCCTACAATGAGCAGTTCTTC
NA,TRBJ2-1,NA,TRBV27,CASSTTTEGSSYNEQFF,TGTGCCAGCAGTACCACGACTGAGGGAAGCTCCTACAATGAGCAGTTCTTC
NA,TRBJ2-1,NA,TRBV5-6,CASSSELSSYNEQFF,TGTGCCAGCAGCTCCGAACTGAGCTCCTACAATGAGCAGTTCTTC
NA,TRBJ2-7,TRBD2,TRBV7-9,CSSSSTRLAGATYEQYF,TGTTCCAGCAGCTCAACACGACTAGCGGGGGCTACCTACGAGCAGTACTTC
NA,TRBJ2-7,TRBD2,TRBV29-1,CSVFSGGPYEQYF,TGCAGCGTTTTTAGCGGGGGGCCCTACGAGCAGTACTTC
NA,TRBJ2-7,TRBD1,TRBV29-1,CSVGKDRGYEQYF,TGCAGCGTGGGAAAGGACAGGGGATACGAGCAGTACTTC
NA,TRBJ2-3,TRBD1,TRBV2,CASSGPPGQGQRTDTQYF,TGTGCCAGCAGTGGCCCCCCGGGACAGGGTCAACGCACAGATACGCAGTATTTT
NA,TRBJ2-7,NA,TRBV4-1,CASSREVGSGDEQYF,TGCGCCAGCAGCCGCGAGGTCGGCTCCGGGGACGAGCAGTACTTC